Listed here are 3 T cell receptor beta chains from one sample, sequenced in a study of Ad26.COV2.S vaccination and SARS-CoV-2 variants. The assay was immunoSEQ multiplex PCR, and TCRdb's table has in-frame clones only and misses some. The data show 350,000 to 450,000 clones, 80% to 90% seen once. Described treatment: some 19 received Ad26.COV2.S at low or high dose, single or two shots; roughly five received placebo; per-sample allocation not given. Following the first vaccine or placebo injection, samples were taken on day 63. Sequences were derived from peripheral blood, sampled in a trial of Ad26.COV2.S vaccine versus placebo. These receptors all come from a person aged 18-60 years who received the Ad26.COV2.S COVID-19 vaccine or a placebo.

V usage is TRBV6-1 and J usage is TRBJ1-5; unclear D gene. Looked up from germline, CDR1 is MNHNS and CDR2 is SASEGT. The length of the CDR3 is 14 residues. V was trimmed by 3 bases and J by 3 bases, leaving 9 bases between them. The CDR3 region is CASSEGLDNQPQHF. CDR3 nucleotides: TGTGCCAGCAGTGAGGGGTTGGACAATCAGCCCCAGCATTTT.

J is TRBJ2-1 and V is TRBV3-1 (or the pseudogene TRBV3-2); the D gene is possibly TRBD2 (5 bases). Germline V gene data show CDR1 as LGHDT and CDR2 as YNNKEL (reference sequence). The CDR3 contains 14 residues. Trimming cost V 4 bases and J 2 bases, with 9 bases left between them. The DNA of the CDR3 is TGTGCCAGCAGCCCCGCCGGGGCCTACAATGAGCAGTTCTTC. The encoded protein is CASSPAGAYNEQFF.

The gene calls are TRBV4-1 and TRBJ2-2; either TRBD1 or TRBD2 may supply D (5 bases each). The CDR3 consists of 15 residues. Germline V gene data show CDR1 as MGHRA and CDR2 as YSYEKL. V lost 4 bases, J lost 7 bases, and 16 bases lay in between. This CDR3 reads CASSLRDLLGGELFF. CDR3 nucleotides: TGCGCCAGCAGCCTCCGGGACCTTCTCGGCGGGGAGCTGTTTTTT.